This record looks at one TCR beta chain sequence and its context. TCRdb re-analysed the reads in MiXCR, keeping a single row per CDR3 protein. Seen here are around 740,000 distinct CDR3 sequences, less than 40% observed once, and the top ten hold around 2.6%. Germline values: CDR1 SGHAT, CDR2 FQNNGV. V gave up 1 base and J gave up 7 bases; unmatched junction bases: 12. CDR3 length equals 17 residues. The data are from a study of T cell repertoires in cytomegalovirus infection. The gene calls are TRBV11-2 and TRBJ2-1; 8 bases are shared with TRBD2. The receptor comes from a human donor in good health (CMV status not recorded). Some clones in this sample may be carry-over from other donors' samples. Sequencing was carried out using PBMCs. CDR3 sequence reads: CASSLVWGAGGQNEQFF. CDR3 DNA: TGTGCCAGCAGCTTAGTATGGGGGGCGGGAGGTCAAAATGAGCAGTTCTTC.